A selection of T cell receptor beta chains follows, all from one sample in a study of blood T cell repertoires in COVID-19. TCRdb's table, derived via immunoSEQ multiplex PCR, lists solely in-frame clones and lacks some. The table lists some 180,000 clones, 85% to 90% of them singletons. The sequenced sample consisted of peripheral blood. These receptors all come from an older man with active or convalescent COVID-19. Both conserved end residues are part of each CDR3. The order of the fields is clone size, J gene, D gene, V gene, CDR3 protein, CDR3 DNA. A D gene is named only where the DNA matches it firmly. Clone size appears in some rows only: once, few, many, or a class for an expanded clone.

clone size: NA; J gene: TRBJ2-7; D gene: NA; V gene: TRBV29-1; CDR3 protein: CSVAPSLSSYEQYF; CDR3 DNA: TGCAGCGTTGCCCCAAGCTTGAGCTCCTACGAGCAGTACTTC
clone size: NA; J gene: TRBJ1-1; D gene: NA; V gene: TRBV7-2; CDR3 protein: CASRPEANTEAFF; CDR3 DNA: TGTGCCAGCAGGCCTGAGGCGAACACTGAAGCTTTCTTT
clone size: once; J gene: TRBJ2-5; D gene: NA; V gene: TRBV15; CDR3 protein: CATSREGTPGQETQYF; CDR3 DNA: TGTGCCACCAGCAGAGAGGGGACACCAGGGCAAGAGACCCAGTACTTC
clone size: NA; J gene: TRBJ1-3; D gene: TRBD1; V gene: TRBV30; CDR3 protein: CAWTPWTGDSGNTIYF; CDR3 DNA: TGTGCCTGGACCCCCTGGACAGGAGACTCTGGAAACACCATATATTTT
clone size: NA; J gene: TRBJ1-5; D gene: NA; V gene: TRBV6-2/TRBV6-3; CDR3 protein: CASSYSNRNNQPQHF; CDR3 DNA: TGTGCCAGCAGTTACTCGAATAGAAACAATCAGCCCCAGCATTTT
clone size: NA; J gene: TRBJ1-2; D gene: NA; V gene: TRBV15; CDR3 protein: CATSRDPAGGGYTF; CDR3 DNA: TGTGCCACCAGCAGAGACCCGGCTGGCGGTGGCTACACCTTC
clone size: NA; J gene: TRBJ2-1; D gene: TRBD1; V gene: TRBV24-1; CDR3 protein: CATSDPGGKYNEQFF; CDR3 DNA: TGTGCCACCAGTGATCCAGGGGGAAAGTACAATGAGCAGTTCTTC
clone size: NA; J gene: TRBJ2-7; D gene: TRBD1; V gene: TRBV27; CDR3 protein: CASSWDSLSSYEQYF; CDR3 DNA: TGTGCCAGCAGTTGGGACAGCCTCAGCTCCTACGAGCAGTACTTC
clone size: NA; J gene: TRBJ2-7; D gene: NA; V gene: TRBV7-2; CDR3 protein: CASTPHERAYEQYF; CDR3 DNA: TGTGCCAGCACCCCCCACGAGAGAGCCTACGAGCAGTACTTC
clone size: NA; J gene: TRBJ1-1; D gene: NA; V gene: TRBV6-2/TRBV6-3; CDR3 protein: CASSYAKRNTEAFF; CDR3 DNA: TGTGCCAGCAGTTACGCGAAAAGGAACACTGAAGCTTTCTTT
clone size: NA; J gene: TRBJ2-7; D gene: TRBD1; V gene: TRBV27; CDR3 protein: CASRTGTGFYEQYF; CDR3 DNA: TGTGCCAGCAGGACCGGGACAGGGTTTTACGAGCAGTACTTC
clone size: many; J gene: TRBJ1-1; D gene: NA; V gene: TRBV10-1; CDR3 protein: CASSDTMNTEAFF; CDR3 DNA: TGCGCCAGCTCCGACACGATGAACACTGAAGCTTTCTTT
clone size: NA; J gene: TRBJ2-1; D gene: TRBD2; V gene: TRBV19; CDR3 protein: CASSRYLRTSGRDEQFF; CDR3 DNA: TGTGCCAGTAGTAGGTACCTCCGGACCTCGGGGAGGGATGAGCAGTTCTTC
clone size: NA; J gene: TRBJ1-1; D gene: NA; V gene: TRBV4-3; CDR3 protein: CASSLRMGARTEAFF; CDR3 DNA: TGCGCCAGCAGTCTCCGGATGGGGGCTCGCACTGAAGCTTTCTTT
clone size: once; J gene: TRBJ2-5; D gene: NA; V gene: TRBV15; CDR3 protein: CATSRGSSGGETQYF; CDR3 DNA: TGTGCCACCAGCAGAGGAAGCTCCGGCGGGGAGACCCAGTACTTC
clone size: NA; J gene: TRBJ2-2; D gene: NA; V gene: TRBV2; CDR3 protein: CASIKQGTNTGELFF; CDR3 DNA: TGTGCCAGCATAAAACAGGGTACGAACACCGGGGAGCTGTTTTTT
clone size: NA; J gene: TRBJ2-1; D gene: NA; V gene: TRBV19; CDR3 protein: CASNNHLSNEQFF; CDR3 DNA: TGTGCCAGTAACAACCATTTATCGAATGAGCAGTTCTTC
clone size: NA; J gene: TRBJ1-5; D gene: TRBD1; V gene: TRBV15; CDR3 protein: CATSRAGTGTYSNQPQHF; CDR3 DNA: TGTGCCACCAGCAGAGCCGGGACAGGGACTTATAGCAATCAGCCCCAGCATTTT
clone size: few; J gene: TRBJ1-4; D gene: NA; V gene: TRBV7-9; CDR3 protein: CASSLRASNEKLFF; CDR3 DNA: TGTGCCAGCAGCTTGCGGGCTTCAAATGAAAAACTGTTTTTT
clone size: NA; J gene: TRBJ2-6; D gene: NA; V gene: TRBV9; CDR3 protein: CASSASGHPVSGANVLTF; CDR3 DNA: TGTGCCAGCAGCGCTTCGGGACACCCAGTCTCTGGGGCCAACGTCCTGACTTTC
clone size: NA; J gene: TRBJ1-1; D gene: TRBD1; V gene: TRBV6-5; CDR3 protein: CASSNRDRRDRAFF; CDR3 DNA: TGTGCCAGCAGTAACCGGGACAGGCGGGATCGGGCTTTCTTT
clone size: few; J gene: TRBJ1-2; D gene: TRBD1; V gene: TRBV7-9; CDR3 protein: CASSLPGGGGYGYTF; CDR3 DNA: TGTGCCAGCAGCTTACCGGGAGGGGGCGGCTATGGCTACACCTTC
clone size: NA; J gene: TRBJ2-7; D gene: TRBD1; V gene: TRBV4-1; CDR3 protein: CASSQAGGHEQYF; CDR3 DNA: TGCGCCAGCAGCCAAGCAGGGGGCCACGAGCAGTACTTC
clone size: NA; J gene: TRBJ1-1; D gene: NA; V gene: TRBV20-1; CDR3 protein: CRGRGATEAFF; CDR3 DNA: TGCAGGGGGAGGGGTGCCACTGAAGCTTTCTTT
clone size: NA; J gene: TRBJ2-1; D gene: NA; V gene: TRBV28; CDR3 protein: CASTEYNEQFF; CDR3 DNA: TGTGCCAGCACGGAGTACAATGAGCAGTTCTTC